The clone carrying this T cell receptor beta chain was found once. The germline V gene encodes CDR1 SNHLY and CDR2 FYNNEI. This CDR3 region has 17 residues. Trimming shortened V by 3 bases and J by 0 bases, and 14 bases separated the two germline ends. The data were obtained in a study of cytomegalovirus exposure and HLA in healthy donors. Overall study context: A later analysis reported the 120 or so validation repertoires used the same platform as the roughly 700 first-cohort repertoires.

Clones were read by immunoSEQ multiplex PCR, and TCRdb kept only the in-frame ones, dropping some. The table records a few hundred thousand clones, just over 90% of them present only once. The chain recombines TRBV2 with TRBJ2-2; a possible D gene is TRBD2 (5 bases). The TCR comes from a woman in her late teens or twenties in good health and CMV-seronegative. Sequencing used PBMCs. CDR3 protein: CASSEGGSVPNTGELFF. The CDR3 DNA follows: TGTGCCAGCAGTGAGGGCGGGTCGGTACCGAACACCGGGGAGCTGTTTTTT.